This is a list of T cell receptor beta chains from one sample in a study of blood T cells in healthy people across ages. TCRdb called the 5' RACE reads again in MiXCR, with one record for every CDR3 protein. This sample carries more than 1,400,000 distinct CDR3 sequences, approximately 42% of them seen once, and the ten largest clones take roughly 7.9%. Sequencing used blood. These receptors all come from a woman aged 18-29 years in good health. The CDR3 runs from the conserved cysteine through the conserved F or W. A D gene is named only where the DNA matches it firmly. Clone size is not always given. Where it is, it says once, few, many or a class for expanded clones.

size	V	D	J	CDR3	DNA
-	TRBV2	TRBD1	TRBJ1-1	CASIRTGTTMNTEAFF	TGTGCCAGCATCCGGACAGGGACTACCATGAACACTGAAGCTTTCTTT
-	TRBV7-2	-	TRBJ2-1	CASSTQVNEQFF	TGTGCCAGCAGCACACAGGTAAATGAGCAGTTCTTC
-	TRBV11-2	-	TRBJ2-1	CASSLSGGGHRSGDNEQFF	TGTGCCAGCAGCTTGTCCGGGGGAGGTCACCGGTCTGGGGACAATGAGCAGTTCTTC
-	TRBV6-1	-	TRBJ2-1	CASRGEWSEQFF	TGTGCCAGCAGGGGGGAATGGAGTGAGCAGTTCTTC
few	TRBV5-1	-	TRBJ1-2	CASSPTRQSYGYTF	TGCGCCAGCAGCCCTACCCGGCAAAGCTATGGCTACACCTTC
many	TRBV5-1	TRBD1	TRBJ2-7	CASSQSGTGHYEQYF	TGCGCCAGCTCTCAGTCCGGGACAGGGCACTACGAGCAGTACTTC
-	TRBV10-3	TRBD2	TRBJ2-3	CAISLAGVATDTQYF	TGTGCCATCAGTCTAGCGGGAGTAGCTACAGATACGCAGTATTTT
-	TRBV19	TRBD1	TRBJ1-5	CATGTGNQPQHF	TGTGCCACGGGGACAGGGAATCAGCCCCAGCATTTT
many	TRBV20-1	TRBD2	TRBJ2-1	CSAMPGLAGDEQFF	TGCAGTGCTATGCCGGGACTAGCGGGAGATGAGCAGTTCTTC
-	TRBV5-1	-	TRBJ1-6	CASSLEGQNNSPLHF	TGCGCCAGCAGCTTGGAAGGACAGAACAATTCACCCCTCCACTTT
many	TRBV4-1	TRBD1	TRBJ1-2	CASSTDRGRGYTF	TGCGCCAGCAGTACGGACAGGGGAAGAGGCTACACCTTC
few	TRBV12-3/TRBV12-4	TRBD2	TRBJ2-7	CASTLGLAGVKGEQYF	TGTGCCAGCACCCTTGGACTAGCGGGAGTCAAGGGCGAGCAGTACTTC
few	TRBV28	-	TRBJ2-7	CASSLPSDSPVGEQYF	TGTGCCAGCAGTTTGCCCTCGGACAGTCCCGTCGGCGAGCAGTACTTC
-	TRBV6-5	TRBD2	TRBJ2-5	CASSYGPSGGQETQYF	TGTGCCAGCAGTTATGGTCCTAGCGGGGGGCAAGAGACCCAGTACTTC
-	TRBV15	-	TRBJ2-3	CATSRPPRTLTDTQYF	TGTGCCACCAGCAGACCCCCGCGGACACTCACAGATACGCAGTATTTT
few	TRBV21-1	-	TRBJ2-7	CASSLYGLPNTHEQYF	TGTGCCAGCAGCTTATACGGACTACCGAATACCCACGAGCAGTACTTC
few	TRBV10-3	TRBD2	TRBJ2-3	CAISESSGGADTQYF	TGTGCCATCAGTGAGTCTAGCGGGGGGGCAGATACGCAGTATTTT
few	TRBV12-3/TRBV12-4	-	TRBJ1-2	CASSPGRVDGYTF	TGTGCCAGCAGCCCCGGCAGGGTGGATGGCTACACCTTC
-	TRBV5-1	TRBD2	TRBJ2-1	CASSMLAGGRQEQFF	TGCGCCAGCAGCATGCTAGCGGGAGGACGTCAGGAGCAGTTCTTC
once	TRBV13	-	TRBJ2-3	CASSGVSGHGYTDTQYF	TGTGCCAGCAGCGGGGTCTCGGGGCACGGTTACACAGATACGCAGTATTTT
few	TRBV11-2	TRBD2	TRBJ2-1	CASSHGTSGSAYNEQFF	TGTGCCAGCAGCCACGGGACTAGCGGGAGTGCGTACAATGAGCAGTTCTTC
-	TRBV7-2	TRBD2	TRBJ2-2	CASSERGRKGELFF	TGTGCCAGCAGCGAGCGGGGGAGGAAGGGGGAGCTGTTTTTT
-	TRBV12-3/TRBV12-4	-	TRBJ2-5	CASSPWTVPQETQYF	TGTGCCAGCAGTCCCTGGACGGTACCTCAAGAGACCCAGTACTTC
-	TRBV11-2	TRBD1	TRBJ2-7	CASSSKGRTGPAYEQYF	TGTGCCAGCAGCTCCAAAGGGCGGACAGGGCCCGCCTACGAGCAGTACTTC
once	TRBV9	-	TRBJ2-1	CASGGANEQFF	TGTGCCAGCGGGGGGGCCAATGAGCAGTTCTTC
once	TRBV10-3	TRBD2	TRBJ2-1	CAISSGGQSSYNEQFF	TGTGCCATCAGTAGCGGGGGGCAGAGCTCCTACAATGAGCAGTTCTTC
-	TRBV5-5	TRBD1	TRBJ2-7	CASSQGVAVRYEQYF	TGTGCCAGCAGCCAGGGGGTCGCGGTTCGTTACGAGCAGTACTTC
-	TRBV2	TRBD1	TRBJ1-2	CARGTEGIYGYTF	TGTGCCAGGGGGACAGAGGGGATCTATGGCTACACCTTC
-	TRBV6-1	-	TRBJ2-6	CATVSGANVLTF	TGTGCCACCGTATCTGGGGCCAACGTCCTGACTTTC
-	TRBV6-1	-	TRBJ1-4	CASRSGNNEKLFF	TGTGCCAGCAGGTCCGGAAATAATGAAAAACTGTTTTTT
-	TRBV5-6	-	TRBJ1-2	CASSSPGAWGYTF	TGTGCCAGCAGCTCCCCGGGGGCTTGGGGCTACACCTTC
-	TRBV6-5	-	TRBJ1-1	CASSSRESEAFF	TGTGCCAGCAGCAGCAGGGAGTCTGAAGCTTTCTTT
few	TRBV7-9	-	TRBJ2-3	CASSPGLGEADTQYF	TGTGCCAGCAGCCCCGGACTGGGGGAGGCAGATACGCAGTATTTT
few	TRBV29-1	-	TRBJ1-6	CSVLEGYNSPLHF	TGCAGCGTTCTAGAGGGGTATAATTCACCCCTCCACTTT
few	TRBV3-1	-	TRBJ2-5	CASSQYPGQETQYF	TGTGCCAGCAGCCAATACCCGGGACAAGAGACCCAGTACTTC